This entry lists 18 T cell receptor beta chains sequenced from one sample in a study of OX40 agonist ivuxolimab in advanced cancers. This table comes from immunoSEQ multiplex PCR, and its TCRdb copy is limited to in-frame clones, with some not included. The sample consists of fewer than 30,000 clones, about 87% of them appearing once. This specimen was CD4+ or CD8+ T cells sorted from blood, taken in a trial of the OX40 agonist ivuxolimab. These receptors were taken from an adult with an advanced solid tumor such as melanoma, head and neck, liver or kidney cancer.

The chain combines TRBV11-3 with TRBJ2-1, with 10 bases that match TRBD2. Germline assignment: CDR1 SGHNT and CDR2 YENEEA. The CDR3 runs to 17 residues. J lost 1 base, V lost 2 bases, and 5 bases had no gene match. CDR3 region: CASSLLAGAVSYNEQFF. CDR3 sequence (DNA): TGTGCCAGCAGCTTACTAGCGGGAGCGGTATCCTACAATGAGCAGTTCTTC. The full variable domain, with the rest looked up from reference TRBV11-3 and TRBJ2-1, is EAGVVQSPRYKIIEKKQPVAFWCNPISGHNTLYWYLQNLGQGPELLIRYENEEAVDDSQLPKDRFSAERLKGVDSTLKIQPAELGDSAVYLCASSLLAGAVSYNEQFFGPGTRLTVL.

The rearrangement links TRBV7-2 to TRBJ1-2; D perhaps matches TRBD1 (5 bases). V lost 5 bases, J lost 7 bases, and 26 bases lay in between. Germline loops: CDR1 SGHTA, CDR2 FQGNSA. The CDR3 covers 17 residues. The CDR3 DNA reads TGTGCCAGCAGCCCCCCATTGACCGGGGCCATAAAAGGTGGCTACACCTTC. Translating gives CASSPPLTGAIKGGYTF.

V gene TRBV5-1 combines with J gene TRBJ2-5, with 7 bases identical to TRBD2. V dropped 5 bases and J dropped 3; count of bases not matched to a gene: 7. This CDR3 is 14 amino acids long. CDR1 and CDR2 from the germline V gene are SGHRS and YFSETQ. CDR3 amino acids: CASSFNRGEETQYF. The CDR3 DNA sequence: TGCGCCAGCAGTTTCAACCGGGGGGAAGAGACCCAGTACTTC.

This sequence joins TRBV12-2 and TRBJ2-7. TRBV12-2 is reported as a pseudogene. The CDR3 loop spans 14 amino acids. CDR3 DNA: TGTGCAAGTCGCTTAGCCCCCACCGTCGGAGAGCAGTACTTC. It translates to CASRLAPTVGEQYF.

The chain links TRBV5-1 to TRBJ1-1; no clear D gene. Germline CDR1 is SGHRS and CDR2 is YFSETQ. The germline V and J ends were trimmed by 4 bases and 1 base, with 11 bases remaining between them. The CDR3 length is 14 residues. DNA of the CDR3: TGCGCCAGCAGCCAGGAGAGACCGAACACTGAAGCTTTCTTT. Its protein is CASSQERPNTEAFF.

The J gene is TRBJ2-3, the V gene TRBV30; D remains unclear. The CDR3 runs to 12 residues. The germline gives CDR1 GTSNPN, CDR2 SVGIG (reference sequence). Trimming cost V 0 bases and J 6 bases, with 7 bases left between them. The DNA of the CDR3 is TGTGCCTGGAGTGTAAGAGCGGATACGCAGTATTTT. This gives the protein CAWSVRADTQYF.

The rearrangement uses TRBV5-4 and TRBJ2-2; TRBD2 aligns across 14 bases. Germline CDR1 SGHNT, CDR2 YYREEE (reference sequence). V trimming: 0 bases; J trimming: 3 bases; junction bases outside the gene matches: 4. The CDR3 totals 18 residues. The CDR3 is CASSLGLAGGRDTGELFF. The DNA for the CDR3 is TGTGCCAGCAGCTTGGGACTAGCGGGAGGGCGAGACACCGGGGAGCTGTTTTTT.

The rearrangement joins TRBV10-3 to TRBJ1-6, with no clear D. Germline V gene lookup returns CDR1 ENHRY and CDR2 SYGVKD. CDR3 length: 14 residues. Trimming took 7 bases from V and 8 from J, leaving 15 bases between them. The CDR3 here is CAINLRVGDSPLHF. The CDR3 DNA reads TGTGCCATCAACCTGAGGGTGGGTGATTCACCCCTCCACTTT.

V and J are TRBV19 and TRBJ2-1, with 9 bases identical to TRBD2. The germline V gene encodes CDR1 LNHDA and CDR2 SQIVND (reference sequence). V lost 4 bases, J lost 0 bases, and 7 bases stayed unmatched. The CDR3 is made up of 17 amino acids. The CDR3 loop is CASSKRASGVSYNEQFF. CDR3 bases: TGTGCCAGTAGTAAACGGGCTAGCGGGGTCTCCTACAATGAGCAGTTCTTC.

This chain connects TRBV6-5 to TRBJ2-1, with D possibly being TRBD1 (6 bases). CDR3 size: 12 residues. Germline V gives CDR1 MNHEY, CDR2 SVGAGI. V lost 5 bases and J 7 bases, leaving 9 bases between the germline ends. CDR3 sequence: CASSQTGNEQFF. In DNA, the CDR3 is TGTGCCAGCAGTCAAACAGGGAATGAGCAGTTCTTC.

This sequence joins TRBV10-3 and TRBJ2-1; the match to TRBD2 covers 11 bases. The CDR3 is 13 amino acids. Germline assignment: CDR1 ENHRY and CDR2 SYGVKD. The V segment lost 10 bases and the J segment 7 bases; nucleotides outside the gene matches: 6. DNA of the CDR3: TGTGCCACCGGGACTAGCGGTGCGAATGAGCAGTTCTTC. It codes for CATGTSGANEQFF.

The genes are TRBV6-5 and TRBJ1-1, with D unresolved. The CDR3 is 15 residues long. V shed 0 bases and J shed 3 bases, with 11 bases lying between them. Germline V lookup: CDR1 MNHEY, CDR2 SVGAGI. The CDR3 loop reads CASSYSIAQDTEAFF. CDR3 nucleotide sequence: TGTGCCAGCAGTTACTCGATTGCCCAGGACACTGAAGCTTTCTTT.

This clone was counted only a few times. The chain is built from TRBV5-1 and TRBJ2-1; 10 bases map to TRBD2. CDR1 is SGHRS and CDR2 is YFSETQ in the germline V gene. The CDR3 runs 14 residues. Trimming took 5 bases from V and 8 from J; bases not matched to a gene: 7. This chain's CDR3 is CASRAGTSDHEQFF. The DNA for the CDR3 is TGCGCCAGCAGGGCCGGGACTAGCGACCATGAGCAGTTCTTC.

The J gene is TRBJ2-5, the V gene TRBV13, with TRBD2 matching over 11 bases. V gave up 5 bases and J gave up 2 bases; unmatched junction bases: 7. CDR3 length: 16 residues. Germline V lookup: CDR1 PRHDT, CDR2 FYEKMQ (reference sequence). As DNA, the CDR3 is TGTGCCAGCAGCCATGGGACTAGCGGTAAACAAGAGACCCAGTACTTC. As protein: CASSHGTSGKQETQYF.

J is TRBJ1-3 and V is TRBV2; D is ambiguous. In germline, CDR1 is SNHLY, CDR2 FYNNEI. This CDR3 comprises 13 residues. V dropped 7 bases and J dropped 0 bases, with 7 bases sitting between them. CDR3 loop: CASTLSSGNTIYF. In DNA, the CDR3 is TGTGCCAGCACCTTGAGCTCTGGAAACACCATATATTTT.

The chain employs TRBV11-3 and TRBJ2-2, with D possibly TRBD1 on 5 matching bases. The V and J ends lost 3 bases and 2 bases respectively, with 13 bases between them. Germline CDR1 and CDR2: SGHNT and YENEEA. There are 16 residues in the CDR3. The chain's CDR3 is CASSLKRQLNTGELFF. CDR3 sequence (DNA): TGTGCCAGCAGCTTGAAGAGACAGCTTAACACCGGGGAGCTGTTTTTT.

The V gene is TRBV29-1, the J gene TRBJ2-1; 7 nucleotides agree with TRBD2. Unmatched junction bases numbered 18, after V lost 4 bases and J lost 9 bases. Germline CDR1 is SQVTM and CDR2 is ANQGSEA. This CDR3 comprises 16 residues. Here the CDR3 reads CSVGPARWEGRVEQFF. The CDR3, as DNA: TGCAGCGTTGGTCCGGCAAGGTGGGAGGGCAGGGTTGAGCAGTTCTTC.

This chain uses TRBV7-6 with TRBJ2-1, with 13 bases matching TRBD2. In germline, CDR1 is SGHVS, CDR2 FNYEAQ. The CDR3 runs to 15 residues. With 5 bases clipped from V and 6 bases from J, the junction kept 4 bases outside the gene matches. The CDR3 region is CASSKLAGGLNEQFF. CDR3 DNA sequence: TGTGCCAGCAGCAAACTAGCGGGAGGGCTCAATGAGCAGTTCTTC.